The clone carrying this T cell receptor (beta chain) is categorized as medium-sized. The antigen remains unidentified. The sample belongs to a study of metastatic and nonmetastatic thyroid tumors. Study details: From malignant and benign thyroid patients, repertoires in blood and in tumor or nodule tissue were compared.

Per the original methods: Built for papillary thyroid cancer, a distant-metastasis classifier drew on CDR3 differences across clinicopathological groups. TCRdb called clones again from the PCR reads with MiXCR. TCRdb's processing, not the authors' own work, is the source of the V and J calls. The sample contains around 42,000 clones, around an eighth of which appear only once. Study-level findings and limits: Reportedly, malignant thyroid tumors had significantly higher TCR beta diversity than benign nodules, in blood and tumor.

This CDR3 contains 13 residues. Germline V lookup: CDR1 MNHNS, CDR2 SASEGT. V was shortened by 5 bases and J by 5 bases, with 10 bases between the two germline ends. Thyroid surgery had not been preceded by any treatment in any patient. Sequencing was carried out using blood. The clonotype was recovered from a male donor with papillary thyroid cancer or a benign thyroid nodule (not recorded which). Some clones in this sample may be carry-over from other donors' samples. The V and J genes are TRBV6-1 and TRBJ1-5; a weak D match, TRBD1 (5 bases). This CDR3 is CASSSGTYQPQHF. DNA for the CDR3: TGTGCCAGCAGTTCCGGGACTTATCAGCCCCAGCATTTT.